This T cell receptor (beta chain) was profiled in a study of T cell responses to AZD1222 COVID-19 vaccine. Study-wide points: Targets within unmutated variant regions were reportedly found for nearly half of spike-specific TCRs. Spike-specific TCR breadth and depth rose after two AZD1222 doses. Seropositive status at baseline applied to only six AZD1222 recipients. Spike-wide vaccine-associated CD4 TCRs dominated at 160-218 and 743-854.

Details on this clone: Its cognate antigen is unknown.

The ends lost 4 bases at V and 3 bases at J; junction bases unmatched: 7. Germline V lookup: CDR1 SGHRS, CDR2 YFSETQ. This CDR3 comprises 14 residues. Measured with immunoSEQ multiplex PCR; TCRdb has only the in-frame clones, and not every one. The sample has approximately 200,000 clones, about nine tenths seen once; the top ten hold roughly 3.5%. This TCR derives from an adult who received the AZD1222 COVID-19 vaccine. Source: peripheral blood, taken 28 days after the second AZD1222 dose. This chain links TRBV5-1 with TRBJ2-7; 7 bases align to TRBD1. The CDR3 region is CASSPGQAYYEQYF. Here the CDR3 DNA reads TGCGCCAGCAGCCCAGGACAGGCTTACTACGAGCAGTACTTC.